One and the same sample provided the 10 T cell receptor beta chains below, sequenced in a study of blood T cell repertoires in COVID-19. Using immunoSEQ multiplex PCR, the repertoire was profiled, and TCRdb retains in-frame clones only, with some absent. The sample shows over 90,000 clones, roughly 92% of them seen only once. Source material: peripheral blood. These receptors were taken from a woman in her 50s with COVID-19, enrolled during active disease.

The J gene is TRBJ1-5, the V gene TRBV5-6; 8 bases align to TRBD1. CDR1 SGHDT and CDR2 YYEEEE come from the germline V gene. V trimming: 7 bases; J trimming: 3 bases; junction bases outside the gene matches: 12. CDR3 length: 16 amino acids. The CDR3 DNA is TGTGCCAGCTCCAGAGGGCCAGGGGGCTACAATCAGCCCCAGCATTTT. It codes for CASSRGPGGYNQPQHF.

This clone was counted only a few times. CDR3 DNA: TGTGCCACCAGGGGGTTGGACAGGGGGAAAGTCTCTGAAGCTTTCTTT. Its protein is CATRGLDRGKVSEAFF. The chain couples TRBV24-1 to TRBJ1-1, with 10 bases lining up with TRBD1. Unmatched junction bases numbered 13, after V lost 7 bases and J lost 6 bases. The CDR3 length is 16 residues. CDR1 and CDR2 (germline): KGHDR, SFDVKD.

The CDR3 sequence: CASSNYTGRGGYTF. In nucleotides, the CDR3 is TGTGCCAGCAGCAATTATACAGGGCGTGGGGGCTACACCTTC. V usage is TRBV28 and J usage is TRBJ1-2; D is perhaps TRBD1 (6 bases). Trimming removed 6 bases at V and 8 bases at J, with 19 bases between. CDR1 is MDHEN and CDR2 is SYDVKM in the germline V gene. CDR3 size: 14 residues.

The rearrangement joins TRBV19 to TRBJ1-4, with 7 bases identical to TRBD1. Trimming cost V 1 base and J 11 bases; bases outside gene matches: 10. CDR1 LNHDA and CDR2 SQIVND come from the germline V gene (reference sequence). The CDR3 is made up of 15 amino acids. In nucleotides, the CDR3 is TGTGCCAGTAGTATAGTAGAGGGGGCGGGTCAGAAACTGTTTTTT. Its translation: CASSIVEGAGQKLFF.

The chain uses TRBV18 and TRBJ1-3; D not resolved. The V end lost 3 bases, the J end lost 0 bases, and 9 bases lay between the germline ends. Per germline, CDR1 KGHSH and CDR2 LQKENI. This CDR3 spans 15 amino acids. The chain's CDR3 is CASSPRVSSGNTIYF. In DNA, the CDR3 is TGTGCCAGCTCACCCCGGGTGAGCTCTGGAAACACCATATATTTT.

This clone appeared a few times. The rearrangement uses TRBV4-3 and TRBJ1-2, with 8 bases identical to TRBD1. Trimming took 0 bases from V and 4 from J; bases not matched to a gene: 7. Germline V gene lookup returns CDR1 LGHNA and CDR2 YSLEER. This CDR3 spans 16 amino acids. CDR3 nucleotide sequence: TGCGCCAGCAGCCAAGATTGGGACAGGCCGCTCTATGGCTACACCTTC. This gives the protein CASSQDWDRPLYGYTF.

With respect to this clone: Other nucleotide sequences in the sample specify the same CDR3. The CDR3 DNA reads as TGTGCCAGCAGCCCCGGGACAGGATTCGACAATGAGCAGTTCTTC. Its translation is CASSPGTGFDNEQFF. The chain couples TRBV5-5 to TRBJ2-1; 8 bases align to TRBD1. CDR1 SGHKS and CDR2 YYEKEE come from the germline V gene (reference sequence). Trimming cost V 4 bases and J 5 bases; bases outside gene matches: 8. The CDR3 totals 15 residues.

Here the CDR3 DNA reads TGTGCCAGCAGTCAGGGGTTAGAGCGCAATCAGCCCCAGCATTTT. Residues: CASSQGLERNQPQHF. The chain has TRBV6-5 and TRBJ1-5, with D tentatively TRBD1 (6 bases). Germline lookup yields CDR1 MNHEY and CDR2 SVGAGI. The CDR3 runs to 15 residues. V shed 5 bases and J shed 2 bases, with 13 bases lying between them.

V and J are TRBV30 and TRBJ2-3; perhaps TRBD1 as D (5 bases). The CDR3 consists of 16 residues. In germline, CDR1 is GTSNPN, CDR2 SVGIG (reference sequence). Trimming left V 3 bases short and J 3 bases short, with 19 bases between. The CDR3 DNA reads TGTGCCTGGAGGCGCTTTAAAAGGGGCCGGACAGATACGCAGTATTTT. Residues: CAWRRFKRGRTDTQYF.

CDR3 amino acids: CASSYSYGYQPQHF. The CDR3 coding sequence is TGTGCCAGCAGTTACTCTTACGGTTATCAGCCCCAGCATTTT. The chain joins TRBV6-2 or TRBV6-3 to TRBJ1-5; D is unresolved. The germline V gene encodes CDR1 MNHEY and CDR2 SVGEGT. The V end was cut by 0 bases, the J end by 5 bases, with 8 bases between. The CDR3 spans 14 residues.